These 25 T cell receptor beta chains were all obtained from the same sample, sequenced in a study of control samples from healthy donors and cancer patients (TCRdb year 2020). The library was built by means of the immunoSEQ multiplex PCR assay. Drawn from immuneACCESS, this table holds only the in-frame rearrangements with V and J called that TCRdb kept. Clones are partly lost; checked studies trace under half to an unresolved V gene and leave the rest unexplained. Here the sample has roughly 120,000 clones; roughly 90% occur a single time. The ten largest account for around 7.6% of the sample. Sequenced sample: blood. These receptors came from a woman under 30 in good health.

This clone was seen only once. The genes are TRBV4-2 and TRBJ1-5; possible D gene TRBD1, 5 bases. The CDR3 length is 15 residues. The V gene lost 0 bases and the J gene lost 3 bases, with 9 bases spanning the gap. The germline V gene encodes CDR1 LGHNA and CDR2 YNFKEQ. CDR3: CASSQEAGPNQPQHF. The CDR3 bases are TGTGCCAGCAGCCAAGAGGCAGGGCCCAATCAGCCCCAGCATTTT.

This chain uses TRBV19 with TRBJ2-3, with 10 bases fitting TRBD1. In germline, CDR1 is LNHDA, CDR2 SQIVND (reference sequence). Trimming removed 3 bases from V and 4 bases from J; junction bases left unmatched: 10. CDR3 size: 17 residues. CDR3 sequence (DNA): TGTGCCAGTAGTATCGACCTTGGGACAGGGGCGGCAGATACGCAGTATTTT. It codes for CASSIDLGTGAADTQYF.

This chain connects TRBV21-1 to TRBJ1-2; no check of the table's D call, TRBD1, against the DNA was made. TRBV21-1 is recorded as a pseudogene. This CDR3 region has 19 residues. The CDR3 loop reads CASSKAPSRAPNLYYGYTF. The CDR3 DNA sequence: TGTGCCAGCAGCAAAGCGCCCTCCAGGGCCCCGAACTTATACTATGGCTACACCTTC.

This chain joins TRBV28 and TRBJ1-2, with a weak D call TRBD1 (6 bases). Deletions cut 7 bases from V and 8 bases from J, with 20 bases between. This CDR3 has 14 amino acids. Germline CDR1 reads MDHEN; CDR2 reads SYDVKM. In nucleotides, the CDR3 is TGTGCCAGCATCGGTTGGGAGGGGGGGAGAGGCTACACCTTC. It yields the protein CASIGWEGGRGYTF.

V usage is TRBV5-6 and J usage is TRBJ2-5; TRBD1 matches at 7 bases. The CDR3 is made up of 16 amino acids. V was pared by 0 bases and J by 4 bases, with 9 bases of the junction left unmatched. The germline V gene has CDR1 SGHDT and CDR2 YYEEEE. This CDR3 reads CASSLEGSGGGETQYF. The DNA of the CDR3 is TGTGCCAGCAGCTTGGAAGGGTCAGGGGGTGGAGAGACCCAGTACTTC.

The chain employs TRBV5-6 and TRBJ1-2; the match to TRBD1 covers 7 bases. Trimming took 7 bases from V and 3 from J; bases not matched to a gene: 9. This CDR3 has 14 residues. Germline V gives CDR1 SGHDT, CDR2 YYEEEE. CDR3 protein: CASQLRGGDYGYTF. In DNA, the CDR3 is TGTGCCAGCCAGCTGCGAGGGGGCGACTATGGCTACACCTTC.

This clone has a single count. CDR3 sequence: CASSQVDDSSSYNEQFF. The DNA of the CDR3 is TGTGCCAGCAGCCAAGTAGACGACTCAAGCTCCTACAATGAGCAGTTCTTC. The rearrangement joins TRBV4-2 to TRBJ2-1; D is unresolved. The germline V and J ends were trimmed by 1 base and 0 bases, with 13 bases remaining between them. Per germline, CDR1 LGHNA and CDR2 YNFKEQ. The length of the CDR3 is 17 residues.

This chain joins TRBV9 and TRBJ1-5; 7 bases align to TRBD1. The germline V gene has CDR1 SGDLS and CDR2 YYNGEE. The trim removed 4 bases at V and 3 bases at J, leaving 4 bases unmatched. The CDR3 has 14 residues. The CDR3 sequence: CASSRGQVNQPQHF. CDR3 DNA: TGTGCCAGCAGCCGCGGACAGGTCAATCAGCCCCAGCATTTT.

This clone was seen more than once but under ten times. The chain carries TRBV29-1 and TRBJ2-5, with D maybe TRBD1 (5 bases). The CDR3 sequence is 14 residues long. Trimming shortened V by 8 bases and J by 1 base, and 17 bases separated the two germline ends. Per the germline V gene, CDR1 is SQVTM and CDR2 is ANQGSEA. The CDR3 is CSTSQVGSQETQYF. DNA of the CDR3: TGCAGCACCTCACAGGTCGGGTCCCAAGAGACCCAGTACTTC.

V is TRBV6-6 and J is TRBJ2-7; D gene uncertain. Germline values: CDR1 MNHNY, CDR2 SVGAGI (reference sequence). The CDR3 runs 16 residues. V was trimmed by 5 bases and J by 4 bases, leaving 21 bases between them. The CDR3 sequence is CASSPGRGRAGYEQYF. CDR3 nucleotide sequence: TGTGCCAGCAGTCCGGGTCGAGGTCGGGCCGGTTACGAGCAGTACTTC.

This chain connects TRBV5-1 to TRBJ1-4; TRBD1 aligns across 7 bases. V shed 3 bases, J shed 7 bases, and the junction held 15 bases outside the gene matches. From germline, CDR1 is SGHRS and CDR2 YFSETQ. This CDR3 has 17 amino acids. In nucleotides, the CDR3 is TGCGCCAGCAGCTCCTCGATGGACAGGCACGTTCTTGAAAAACTGTTTTTT. This encodes CASSSSMDRHVLEKLFF.

The chain recombines TRBV30 with TRBJ2-3; possibly TRBD2 for D (6 bases). This CDR3 region has 17 residues. Trimming pared 3 bases from V and 0 bases from J, leaving 19 bases between. Looked up from germline, CDR1 is GTSNPN and CDR2 is SVGIG (reference sequence). The CDR3 DNA sequence: TGTGCCTGGAGGCCCCTTGTTTGGGGGGATAGCACAGATACGCAGTATTTT. Its protein is CAWRPLVWGDSTDTQYF.

The chain links TRBV28 to TRBJ2-7; D remains unclear. The CDR3 runs to 10 residues. The germline V and J ends were trimmed by 8 bases and 5 bases, with 7 bases remaining between them. Germline CDR1 reads MDHEN; CDR2 reads SYDVKM. DNA for the CDR3: TGTGCCAGCGGTCCAGACGAGCAGTACTTC. It codes for CASGPDEQYF.

The chain employs TRBV4-3 and TRBJ1-1; D not certain. The germline gives CDR1 LGHNA, CDR2 YSLEER. V was shortened by 0 bases and J by 1 base, with 9 bases between the two germline ends. The CDR3 is made up of 15 amino acids. The CDR3: CASSQDEAGNTEAFF. CDR3 DNA: TGCGCCAGCAGCCAAGATGAGGCAGGGAACACTGAAGCTTTCTTT.

The CDR3 sequence is CASSPGGVFYEQYF. CDR3 nucleotides: TGTGCCAGCAGCCCCGGGGGGGTTTTCTACGAGCAGTACTTC. The J gene is TRBJ2-7, the V gene TRBV7-8; 8 bases line up with TRBD2. This CDR3 is built from 14 residues. J gave up 3 bases and V 5 bases, and 6 bases lay outside the gene matches. Germline V gives CDR1 SGHVS, CDR2 FQNEAQ.

The gene calls are TRBV7-9 and TRBJ2-3; unclear D gene. V was clipped by 5 bases and J by 9 bases, with 9 bases between them. The germline CDR1 and CDR2 sequences are SEHNR and FQNEAQ (reference sequence). The length of the CDR3 is 11 residues. CDR3 region: CASSHEMTQYF. The CDR3 bases are TGTGCCAGCAGCCACGAGATGACGCAGTATTTT.

V gene TRBV4-3 combines with J gene TRBJ1-2; 8 bases match TRBD1. The length of the CDR3 is 16 residues. Trimming removed 3 bases from V and 6 bases from J; junction bases left unmatched: 12. Germline CDR1 and CDR2: LGHNA and YSLEER. CDR3 nucleotide sequence: TGCGCCAGCAGCCACCAGGACAGGGCACTTACGAATGGCTACACCTTC. It codes for CASSHQDRALTNGYTF.

This rearrangement joins TRBV7-8 to TRBJ1-2; TRBD1 matches 7 bases. With 5 bases clipped from V and 4 bases from J, the junction kept 13 bases outside the gene matches. This CDR3 is built from 16 residues. Germline V CDR1 and CDR2: SGHVS, FQNEAQ. The CDR3 loop is CASSSRRPGQIYGYTF. Written as DNA, the CDR3 is TGTGCCAGCAGCAGCCGGCGTCCGGGACAGATCTATGGCTACACCTTC.

The rearrangement joins TRBV5-1 to TRBJ2-5; 8 bases line up with TRBD1. Trimming at V came to 4 bases and at J to 2 bases, leaving 4 bases not matched to a gene. Germline loops: CDR1 SGHRS, CDR2 YFSETQ. The CDR3 contains 14 residues. The CDR3 spells CASSQGASQETQYF. The CDR3 DNA is TGCGCCAGCAGCCAGGGGGCTTCTCAAGAGACCCAGTACTTC.

V gene TRBV28 combines with J gene TRBJ1-2; TRBD1 aligns across 7 bases. Trimming took 6 bases from V and 4 from J; bases not matched to a gene: 5. The V gene's germline CDR1 is MDHEN and CDR2 SYDVKM. The CDR3 sequence is 13 residues long. Here the CDR3 DNA reads TGTGCCAGCAGACCGGGACAGACCTATGGCTACACCTTC. It is translated as CASRPGQTYGYTF.

Turning to this clone: The limits of the CDR3 on the DNA are not certain, so only TCRdb's listed CDR3 is given. This sequence joins TRBV21-1 and TRBJ1-1. TRBV21-1 is a pseudogene. Counting both end residues, the CDR3 totals 13 amino acids. CDR3 residues: CASSKFWGGGAFF.

This chain connects TRBV28 to TRBJ2-5; a possible D gene is TRBD2 (6 bases). From germline, CDR1 is MDHEN and CDR2 SYDVKM. This CDR3 contains 16 residues. Trimming pared 5 bases from V and 1 base from J, leaving 17 bases between. The CDR3 loop reads CASSPLGLASQETQYF. CDR3 sequence (DNA): TGTGCCAGCAGTCCACTCGGGCTAGCGAGCCAAGAGACCCAGTACTTC.

This sequence joins TRBV6-4 and TRBJ2-7; unclear D gene. Germline V gives CDR1 MRHNA, CDR2 SNTAGT. Trimming left V 5 bases short and J 4 bases short, with 18 bases between. The CDR3 length is 15 residues. The CDR3 DNA reads TGTGCCAGCAGTTCTCCCTTTGAGAAACCGTACGAGCAGTACTTC. Protein sequence: CASSSPFEKPYEQYF.

The chain links TRBV4-2 to TRBJ1-5; possibly TRBD1 for D (5 bases). Germline V gene sequence: CDR1 LGHNA, CDR2 YNFKEQ. The CDR3 is 18 residues long. V dropped 0 bases and J dropped 0 bases, with 15 bases sitting between them. This CDR3 is CASSQEWGLRLSNQPQHF. In DNA form, the CDR3 reads TGTGCCAGCAGCCAAGAATGGGGCCTTAGACTTAGCAATCAGCCCCAGCATTTT.

The rearrangement joins TRBV24-1 to TRBJ2-2; TRBD1 agrees at 10 bases. The CDR3 is made up of 16 amino acids. Per germline, CDR1 KGHDR and CDR2 SFDVKD. The ends lost 0 bases at V and 9 bases at J; junction bases unmatched: 6. In nucleotides, the CDR3 is TGTGCCACCAGTGATTTGCCGGGACAGGGGAGGTGGGAGCTGTTTTTT. This gives the protein CATSDLPGQGRWELFF.